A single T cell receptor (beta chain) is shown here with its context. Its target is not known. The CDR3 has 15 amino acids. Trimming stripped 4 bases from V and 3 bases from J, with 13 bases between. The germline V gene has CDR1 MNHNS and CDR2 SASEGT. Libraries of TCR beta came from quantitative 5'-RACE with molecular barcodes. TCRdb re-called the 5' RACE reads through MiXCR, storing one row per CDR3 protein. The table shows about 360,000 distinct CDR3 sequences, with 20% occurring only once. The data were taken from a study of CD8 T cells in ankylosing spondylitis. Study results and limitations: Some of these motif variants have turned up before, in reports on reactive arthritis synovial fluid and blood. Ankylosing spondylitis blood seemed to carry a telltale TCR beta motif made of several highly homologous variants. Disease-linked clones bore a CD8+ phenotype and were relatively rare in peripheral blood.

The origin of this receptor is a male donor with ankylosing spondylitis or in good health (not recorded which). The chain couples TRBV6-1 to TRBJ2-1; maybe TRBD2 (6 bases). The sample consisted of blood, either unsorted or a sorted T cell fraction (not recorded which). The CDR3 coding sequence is TGTGCCAGCAGTGGCCCAGCGGGCGGCTACAATGAGCAGTTCTTC. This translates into CASSGPAGGYNEQFF.